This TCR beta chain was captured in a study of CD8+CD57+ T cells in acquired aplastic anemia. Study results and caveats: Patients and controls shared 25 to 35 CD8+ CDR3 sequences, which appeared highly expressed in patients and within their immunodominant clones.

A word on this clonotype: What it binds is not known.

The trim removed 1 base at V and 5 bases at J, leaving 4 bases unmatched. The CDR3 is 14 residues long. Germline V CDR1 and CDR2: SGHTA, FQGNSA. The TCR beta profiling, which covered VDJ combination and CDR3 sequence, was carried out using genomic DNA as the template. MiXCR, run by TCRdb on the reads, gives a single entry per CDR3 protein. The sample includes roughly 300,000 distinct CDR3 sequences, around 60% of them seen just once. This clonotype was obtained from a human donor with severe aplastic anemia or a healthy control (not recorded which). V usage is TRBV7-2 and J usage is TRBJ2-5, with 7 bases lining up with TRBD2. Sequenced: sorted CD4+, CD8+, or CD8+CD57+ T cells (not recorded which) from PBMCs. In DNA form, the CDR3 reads TGTGCCAGCAGCTTAGGGGGAGGGGTCGAGACCCAGTACTTC. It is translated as CASSLGGGVETQYF.